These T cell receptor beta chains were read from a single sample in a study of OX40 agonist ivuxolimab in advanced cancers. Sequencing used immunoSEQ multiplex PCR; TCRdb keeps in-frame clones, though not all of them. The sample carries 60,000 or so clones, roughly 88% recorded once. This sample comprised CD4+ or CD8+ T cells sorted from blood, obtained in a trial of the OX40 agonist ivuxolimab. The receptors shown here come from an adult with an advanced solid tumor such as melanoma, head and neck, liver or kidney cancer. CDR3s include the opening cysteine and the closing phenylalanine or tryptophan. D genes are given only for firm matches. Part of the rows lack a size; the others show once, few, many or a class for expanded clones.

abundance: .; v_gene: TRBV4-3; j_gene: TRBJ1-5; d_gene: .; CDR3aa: CASSQEPPGPLSNQPQHF
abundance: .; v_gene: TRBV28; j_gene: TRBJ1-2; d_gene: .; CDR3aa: CASSPGTTNYGYTF
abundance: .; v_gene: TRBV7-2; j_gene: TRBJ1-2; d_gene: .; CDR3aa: CASSRSQSYGYTF
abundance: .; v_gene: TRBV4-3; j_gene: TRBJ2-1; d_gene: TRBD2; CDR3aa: CASSQEGLGRGGEQFF
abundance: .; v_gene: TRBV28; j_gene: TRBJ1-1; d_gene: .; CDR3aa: CASSVIGTEAFF
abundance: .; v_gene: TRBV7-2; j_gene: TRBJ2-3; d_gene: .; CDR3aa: CASSPDRGDTQYF
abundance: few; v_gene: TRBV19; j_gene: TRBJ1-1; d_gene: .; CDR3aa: CASSGDLENTEAFF
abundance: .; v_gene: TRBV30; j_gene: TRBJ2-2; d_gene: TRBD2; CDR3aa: CANSGGWSGELFF
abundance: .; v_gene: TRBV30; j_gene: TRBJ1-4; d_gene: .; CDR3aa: CAWSALREKLFF
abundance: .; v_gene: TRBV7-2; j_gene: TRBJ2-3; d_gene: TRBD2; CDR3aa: CASSLWGSGAGADTQYF
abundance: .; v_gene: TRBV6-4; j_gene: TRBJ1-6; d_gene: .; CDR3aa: CASSEGPEGSPLHF
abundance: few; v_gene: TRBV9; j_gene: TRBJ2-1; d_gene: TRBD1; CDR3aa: CASSVRSTGIYNEQFF
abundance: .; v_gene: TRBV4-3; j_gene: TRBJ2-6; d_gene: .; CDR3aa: CASSQGRRGSSGANVLTF
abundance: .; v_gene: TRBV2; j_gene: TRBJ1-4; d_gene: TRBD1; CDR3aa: CASTLEGQGNNEKLFF
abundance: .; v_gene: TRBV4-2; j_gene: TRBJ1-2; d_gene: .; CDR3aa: CASSLDLERANYGYTF
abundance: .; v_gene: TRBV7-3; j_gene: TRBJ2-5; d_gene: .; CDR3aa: CASSLMGGNNQETQYF
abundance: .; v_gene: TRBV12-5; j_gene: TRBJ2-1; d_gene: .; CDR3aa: CASDKIPDNEQFF
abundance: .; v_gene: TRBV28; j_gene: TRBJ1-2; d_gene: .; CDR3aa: CASRPTGIRYGYTF
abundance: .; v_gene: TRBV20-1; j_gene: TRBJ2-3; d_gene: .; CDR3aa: CSAGEYTQYF
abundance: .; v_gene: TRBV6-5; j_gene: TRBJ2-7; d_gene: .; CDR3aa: CASSYSIIGYEQYF
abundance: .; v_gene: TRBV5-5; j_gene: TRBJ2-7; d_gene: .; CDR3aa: CASSLEGGGYEQYF
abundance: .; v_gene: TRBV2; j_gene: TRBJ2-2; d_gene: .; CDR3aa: CASTPVKGPGELFF
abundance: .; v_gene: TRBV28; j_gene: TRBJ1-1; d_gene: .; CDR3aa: CASSERGAFF
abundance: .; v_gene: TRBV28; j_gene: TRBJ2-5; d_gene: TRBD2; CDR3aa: CASSSVASGGAFETQYF
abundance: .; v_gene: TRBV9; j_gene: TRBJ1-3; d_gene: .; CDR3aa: CASSVGPLSGNTIYF
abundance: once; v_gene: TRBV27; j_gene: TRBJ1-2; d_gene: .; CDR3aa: CASNPGTWIGGSAGYTF
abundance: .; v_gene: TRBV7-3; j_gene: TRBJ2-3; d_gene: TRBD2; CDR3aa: CASSPGLADTQYF
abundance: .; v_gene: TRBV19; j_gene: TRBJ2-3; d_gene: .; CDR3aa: CATWEDTQYF
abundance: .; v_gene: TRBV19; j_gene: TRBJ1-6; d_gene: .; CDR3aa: CASSLFGTGYTLHF
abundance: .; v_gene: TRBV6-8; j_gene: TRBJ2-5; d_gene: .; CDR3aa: CARGDPRGRKGETQYF
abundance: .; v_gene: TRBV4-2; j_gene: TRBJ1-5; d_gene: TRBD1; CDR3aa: CASSQGQGPNQPQHF
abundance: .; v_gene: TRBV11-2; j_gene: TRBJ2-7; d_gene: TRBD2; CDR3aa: CASSPTSGGIYEQYF
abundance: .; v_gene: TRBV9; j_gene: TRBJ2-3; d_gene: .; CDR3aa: CASSAAGGRTDTQYF
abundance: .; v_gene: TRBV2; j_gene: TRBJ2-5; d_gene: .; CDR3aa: CASSDRGFGKTQYF
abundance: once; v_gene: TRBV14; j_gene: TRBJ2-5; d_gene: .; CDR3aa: CASSQEKLWTDIQETQYF
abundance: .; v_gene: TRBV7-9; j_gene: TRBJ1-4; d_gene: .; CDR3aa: CASSSRDPRWEKLFF
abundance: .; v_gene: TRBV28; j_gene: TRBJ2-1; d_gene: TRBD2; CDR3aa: CASTRELRSSYNEQFF
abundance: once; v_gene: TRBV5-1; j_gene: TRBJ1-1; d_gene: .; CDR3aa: CASSLYFQAETEAFF
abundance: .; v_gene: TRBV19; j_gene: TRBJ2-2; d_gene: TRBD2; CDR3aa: CASIKNPTSGGAYTGELFF
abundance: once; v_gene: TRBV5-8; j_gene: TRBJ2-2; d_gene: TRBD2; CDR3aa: CASSYLATSGATGELFF
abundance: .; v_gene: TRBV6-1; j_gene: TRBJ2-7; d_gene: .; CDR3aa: CASTETLDVYEQYF
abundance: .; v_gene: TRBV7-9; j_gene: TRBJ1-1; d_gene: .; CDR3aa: CASSFQGTSNTEAFF
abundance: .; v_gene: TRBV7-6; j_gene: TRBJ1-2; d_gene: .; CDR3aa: CASSSGHYGYTF
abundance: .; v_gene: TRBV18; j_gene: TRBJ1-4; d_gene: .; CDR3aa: CASSPPGQYNEKLFF
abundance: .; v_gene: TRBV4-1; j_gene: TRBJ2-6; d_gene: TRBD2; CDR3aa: CASSQVHSGGSGANVLTF
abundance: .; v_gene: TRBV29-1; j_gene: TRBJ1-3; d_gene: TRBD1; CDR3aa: CSVSLWTGVYGNTIYF
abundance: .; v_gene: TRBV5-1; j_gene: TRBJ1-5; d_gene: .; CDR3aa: CASSFYVGQPQHF
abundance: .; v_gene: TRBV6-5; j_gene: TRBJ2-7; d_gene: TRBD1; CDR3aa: CASSYSYGQGNIEQYF
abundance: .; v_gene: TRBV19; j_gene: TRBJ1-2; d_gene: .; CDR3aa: CASSIVAGPGYGYTF
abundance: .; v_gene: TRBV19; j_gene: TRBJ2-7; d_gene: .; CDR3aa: CASSRGGGPYYEQYF
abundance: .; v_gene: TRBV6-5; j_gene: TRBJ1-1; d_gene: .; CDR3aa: CASSHDRGYEAFF
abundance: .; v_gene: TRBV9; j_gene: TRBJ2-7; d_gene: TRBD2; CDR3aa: CASGTSSGEQYF
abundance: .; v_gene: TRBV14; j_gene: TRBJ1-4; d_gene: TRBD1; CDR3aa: CASSRDRVAGKLFF